This section outlines one T cell receptor beta chain sequence together with its context. Its antigen remains unknown. Second-dose timings of about 4 or about 12 weeks were pooled. Only in-frame clones appear in the TCRdb table, and some are missing; sequencing was by immunoSEQ multiplex PCR. The sample comprises roughly 150,000 clones, roughly 90% of which are singletons, and less than 1.6% rests with the top ten. V was trimmed by 4 bases and J by 0 bases, leaving 20 bases between them. The CDR3 totals 19 residues. This sample was included in a study of T cell responses to AZD1222 COVID-19 vaccine. Study-level results: Following two doses of AZD1222, Spike-specific TCR breadth and depth rose.

The material sequenced was peripheral blood, taken 28 days after the second AZD1222 dose. This TCR derives from an adult who received the AZD1222 COVID-19 vaccine. The chain has TRBV5-3 and TRBJ2-6; D may be TRBD2 (5 bases). TRBV5-3 is an ORF, and what it does is uncertain. The CDR3 region has the DNA TGTGCCAGAAGCCCGTACAAGGAGGTTCCCGTCTCTGGGGCCAACGTCCTGACTTTC. This gives the protein CARSPYKEVPVSGANVLTF.